This T cell receptor (beta chain) was identified in a study of T-cell memory formation after mild COVID-19. Study-level findings and limits: Later expanders leaned CD4+, whereas day 15 to 85 contracting clones were balanced CD4/CD8. CD8+ contracting clones occupied EMRA, while CD4+ ones occupied mainly CM and EM. Within pre-infection memory, some responding clones were found, suggesting cross-reactive memory joined.

5'RACE, which relied on constant-segment primers, yielded TCR alpha and TCR beta cDNA libraries carrying sample barcodes and UMIs. Via MiXCR, TCRdb re-called the 5' RACE reads, giving one row per CDR3 protein. The repertoire holds just over 400,000 distinct CDR3 sequences, with less than 25% as singletons. This clonotype was recorded a few times. Its antigen is unidentified. Germline-derived CDR1 and CDR2 are MNHEY and SVGEGT. The length of the CDR3 is 15 residues. J gave up 3 bases and V 6 bases, and 11 bases lay outside the gene matches. The sequence was collected from an adult woman who had mild COVID-19 (a few samples of this study predate the infection). Cell type and time point are not known. Source material: PBMCs or a T cell subset sorted from them (not recorded which). V is TRBV6-2 or TRBV6-3 and J is TRBJ2-7, with 7 positions matching TRBD2. The CDR3 coding sequence is TGTGCCAGCAGCCGAACGGGACGGACTAGCTACGAGCAGTACTTC. Encoded protein: CASSRTGRTSYEQYF.